This record concerns one T cell receptor (beta chain) sequence. The sample originates from a study of blood T cell repertoires in COVID-19. Study overall: T cells, B-cell-depleted T cells, or PBMCs supplied cDNA or gDNA.

The protocol was immunoSEQ multiplex PCR, while the TCRdb copy is restricted to in-frame clones and leaves out a portion. The table shows 120,000 or so clones, with about 80% occurring only once. The TCR was taken from a human donor in a cohort sampled during active COVID-19. The sample was peripheral blood.

The CDR3 DNA is TGTGCCAGCAGCTTAATACAGGGGGGTGAGCAGTTCTTC. As protein: CASSLIQGGEQFF. The rearrangement links TRBV7-3 to TRBJ2-1; TRBD1 matches 8 bases. Germline CDR1 SGHTA, CDR2 FQGTGA. Trimming cost V 1 base and J 9 bases; bases outside gene matches: 2. This CDR3 spans 13 amino acids.